The sequence of this T cell receptor (beta chain) was determined in a study of cytomegalovirus exposure and HLA in healthy donors. PCR employed 60 Vbeta and 13 Jbeta primers. The protocol was immunoSEQ multiplex PCR, while the TCRdb copy is restricted to in-frame clones and leaves out a portion. The data show around 120,000 clones, 65% to 90% seen once. The CDR3 contains 16 residues. Germline values: CDR1 MDHEN, CDR2 SYDVKM. V gave up 2 bases and J gave up 4 bases; unmatched junction bases: 6. The J gene is TRBJ1-5, the V gene TRBV28, with TRBD1 identical over 9 bases. The source of this sequence is a man aged 18-30 years in good health and CMV-seronegative. Material for sequencing was PBMCs. DNA of the CDR3: TGTGCCAGCAGTTTAGGAGGGACAGGGATGAATCAGCCCCAGCATTTT. It translates to CASSLGGTGMNQPQHF.